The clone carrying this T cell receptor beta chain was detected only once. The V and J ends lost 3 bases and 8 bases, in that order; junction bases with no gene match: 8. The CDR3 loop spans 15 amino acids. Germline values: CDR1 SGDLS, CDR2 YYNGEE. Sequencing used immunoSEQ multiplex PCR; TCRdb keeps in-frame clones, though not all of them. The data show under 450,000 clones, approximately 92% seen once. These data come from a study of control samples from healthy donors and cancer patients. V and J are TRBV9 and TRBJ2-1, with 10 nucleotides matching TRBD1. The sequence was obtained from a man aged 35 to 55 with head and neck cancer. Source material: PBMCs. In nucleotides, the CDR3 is TGTGCCAGCAGCGCCCGGGACAGGGGTCTCGATGAGCAGTTCTTC. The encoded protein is CASSARDRGLDEQFF. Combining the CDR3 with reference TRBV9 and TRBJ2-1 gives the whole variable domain DSGVTQTPKHLITATGQRVTLRCSPRSGDLSVYWYQQSLDQGLQFLIQYYNGEERAKGNILERFSAQQFPDLHSELNLSSLELGDSALYFCASSARDRGLDEQFFGPGTRLTVL.